The rows below give T cell receptor beta chains drawn from one sample of a study of shared clonotypes between healthy human individuals. Clones were sequenced by immunoSEQ multiplex PCR, and TCRdb holds only the in-frame ones, with some missing. This table has 110,000 or so clones, 68% appearing once. The source material was memory CD8+ T cells sorted from blood. The receptor source for this set is a woman aged 25 to 39 in good health. Both conserved end residues are part of each CDR3. A D gene is named only where the DNA matches it firmly. Not all rows give a size; the values are once, few, many and, for expanded clones, a class.

TRBD2	TRBV5-4	TRBJ2-2	few	TGTGCCAGCAGCTTGAATCTAGCGGGGGACACCGGGGAGCTGTTTTTT	CASSLNLAGDTGELFF
.	TRBV6-1	TRBJ1-3	.	TGTGCCAGAGCCCATGGGTGGGGTAGAAACACCATATATTTT	CARAHGWGRNTIYF
TRBD2	TRBV11-2	TRBJ2-7	.	TGTGCCAGCAGCCGGACTAGCGTCGGCTACGAGCAGTACTTC	CASSRTSVGYEQYF
TRBD1	TRBV6-4	TRBJ2-1	many	TGTGCCAGCAGTGACGCCCCGGGACAGGGGGCTAGTGAGCAGTTCTTC	CASSDAPGQGASEQFF
TRBD1	TRBV23-1	TRBJ1-5	.	TGCGCCAGCAAAATAACAGGGGGCCGGCAGCCCCAGCATTTT	CASKITGGRQPQHF
.	TRBV10-1	TRBJ1-2	.	TGCGCCAGCAGTGACTATAGCTATGGCTACACCTTC	CASSDYSYGYTF
.	TRBV27	TRBJ2-1	.	TGTGCCAGCAGTCTGTATGGCCCTGTTAATGAGCAGTTCTTC	CASSLYGPVNEQFF
.	TRBV28	TRBJ2-7	few	TGTGCCAGCAGTTTATCCCTAGCGAGCTCCTACGAGCAGTACTTC	CASSLSLASSYEQYF
TRBD1	TRBV28	TRBJ1-5	.	TGTGCCAGCAGTCCGACCTTGACAGGGACTTTGAAGCCCCAGCATTTT	CASSPTLTGTLKPQHF
TRBD2	TRBV7-9	TRBJ2-1	.	TGTGCCAGCAGCTCGTCTAGCGGGCCAGCCTACAATGAGCAGTTCTTC	CASSSSSGPAYNEQFF
.	TRBV28	TRBJ1-5	.	TGTGCCAGCAGTTTAGGGACACCCAGGAGGAATCAGCCCCAGCATTTT	CASSLGTPRRNQPQHF
.	TRBV5-1	TRBJ2-2	.	TGCGCCAGCAGCTCGCCAGTTGGGGGGAGGCCGACCACCGGGGAGCTGTTTTTT	CASSSPVGGRPTTGELFF
.	TRBV4-1	TRBJ2-7	.	TGCGCCAGCAGCCAAGAGTGGCCCAGGGGTCCGGACGAGCAGTACTTC	CASSQEWPRGPDEQYF
.	TRBV28	TRBJ1-1	.	TGTGCCAGCAGTTTATACAGGCCTGGGAACACTGAAGCTTTCTTT	CASSLYRPGNTEAFF
TRBD2	TRBV27	TRBJ2-7	few	TGTGCCAGCAGTCCAAAGGGACTAGTAGGCTACGAGCAGTACTTC	CASSPKGLVGYEQYF
.	TRBV19	TRBJ2-1	.	TGTGCCAGTAGTTTAACTGGCTACAATGAGCAGTTCTTC	CASSLTGYNEQFF
.	TRBV28	TRBJ1-1	few	TGTGCCAGCATTGGGTGGAACACTGAAGCTTTCTTT	CASIGWNTEAFF
TRBD1	TRBV27	TRBJ2-7	.	TGTGCCAGCAGTGTAAACAGGGGGCGCTTCCTCTACGAGCAGTACTTC	CASSVNRGRFLYEQYF
TRBD1	TRBV5-5	TRBJ2-7	.	TGTGCCAGCAGCTGGAGGGGAGGGGACAGGGGACCCTACGAGCAGTACTTC	CASSWRGGDRGPYEQYF
.	TRBV18	TRBJ2-7	.	TGTGCCAGCTCACCCCGAATAGCGGACAGCTCCTACGAGCAGTACTTC	CASSPRIADSSYEQYF
.	TRBV30	TRBJ2-1	.	TGTGCCTGGGTCTCAGGGGACTACAATGAGCAGTTCTTC	CAWVSGDYNEQFF
.	TRBV6-5	TRBJ2-5	.	TGTGCCAGCAGTTACTCGATTGGTGGCGGGGAGACCCAGTACTTC	CASSYSIGGGETQYF
.	TRBV11-2	TRBJ2-5	.	TGTGCCAGCAGCTTAGAGGCCAGACAAGAGACCCAGTACTTC	CASSLEARQETQYF
.	TRBV2	TRBJ2-1	.	TGTGCCAGCAGGGTAACTAGAAGTGAGCAGTTCTTC	CASRVTRSEQFF
TRBD2	TRBV6-1	TRBJ2-7	.	TGTGCCAGCAGTGGCGGGACTAACTACGAGCAGTACTTC	CASSGGTNYEQYF
TRBD1	TRBV25-1	TRBJ2-1	.	TGTGCCAGCAGCCGAGGGGGACAGGGGTACAATGAGCAGTTCTTC	CASSRGGQGYNEQFF
TRBD2	TRBV19	TRBJ2-5	.	TGTGCCAGTAGTCTTAGCGGGGCAAAACAAGAGACCCAGTACTTC	CASSLSGAKQETQYF
.	TRBV2	TRBJ1-1	once	TGTGCCAGCAGTGGGGGTAGCCGGGCTGAAGCTTTCTTT	CASSGGSRAEAFF
TRBD2	TRBV6-4	TRBJ2-1	.	TGTGCCAGCAGTGACTCGGGAGGGAGCTCCTACAATGAGCAGTTCTTC	CASSDSGGSSYNEQFF
TRBD1	TRBV28	TRBJ2-1	few	TGTGCCAGCAGTTTATACGGACAGGGGGCGGATGAGCAGTTCTTC	CASSLYGQGADEQFF
TRBD1	TRBV11-2	TRBJ2-6	once	TGTGCCAGCAGCTACCGGGGGACAGGGGGCTCTGGGGCCAACGTCCTGACTTTC	CASSYRGTGGSGANVLTF
.	TRBV30	TRBJ2-7	.	TGTGCCTGGAGTCCTGGCTCCTACGAGCAGTACTTC	CAWSPGSYEQYF
.	TRBV28	TRBJ1-1	.	TGTGCCAGCAGTTCGAACACTGAAGCTTTCTTT	CASSSNTEAFF
TRBD1	TRBV6-1	TRBJ2-7	.	TGTGCCAGCACCCAGACAGGGAGCTCCTACGAGCAGTACTTC	CASTQTGSSYEQYF
TRBD1	TRBV19	TRBJ2-2	.	TGTGCCAGTAGACCGGACAGGGACGGAGTATACGGGGAGCTGTTTTTT	CASRPDRDGVYGELFF
TRBD1	TRBV4-1	TRBJ2-7	.	TGCGCCAGCAGCCAAGATCGGTTGGGACAGGGGTACTACGAGCAGTACTTC	CASSQDRLGQGYYEQYF
.	TRBV5-4	TRBJ2-2	.	TGTGCCAGCAGCTTGTCACTCGTTACGAACACCGGGGAGCTGTTTTTT	CASSLSLVTNTGELFF
.	TRBV28	TRBJ1-2	.	TGTGCCAGCAGCCCCCCCCGGGGTAGCAGGGATGGCTACACCTTC	CASSPPRGSRDGYTF